This T cell receptor (beta chain) was obtained from a study of blood T cell repertoires in COVID-19. In the study overall: Both acute and convalescent COVID-19 samples were obtained from the United States, Italy and Spain. Sample material is recorded as cDNA or gDNA derived from T cells, B-cell-depleted T cells, or PBMCs.

Study processing details: How many nucleated cells were present was estimated from reference gene primer amplification. The method was immunoSEQ multiplex PCR; TCRdb's version includes in-frame clones alone and lacks a portion of them. V and J calls and clone size are those listed in that table; D and trimming were worked out from the DNA. In the table there are fewer than 50,000 clones, more than 75% of which are singletons. CDR1 SNHLY and CDR2 FYNNEI come from the germline V gene. Trimming took 6 bases from V and 2 from J, leaving 8 bases between them. This CDR3 is 13 amino acids long. The sample was peripheral blood. This clonotype was obtained from a human donor in a cohort sampled during active COVID-19. The genes are TRBV2 and TRBJ2-4; D might be TRBD2 (6 bases). The CDR3 DNA sequence: TGTGCCAGCAGCGGAGGGACCAAAAACATTCAGTACTTC. Protein: CASSGGTKNIQYF.